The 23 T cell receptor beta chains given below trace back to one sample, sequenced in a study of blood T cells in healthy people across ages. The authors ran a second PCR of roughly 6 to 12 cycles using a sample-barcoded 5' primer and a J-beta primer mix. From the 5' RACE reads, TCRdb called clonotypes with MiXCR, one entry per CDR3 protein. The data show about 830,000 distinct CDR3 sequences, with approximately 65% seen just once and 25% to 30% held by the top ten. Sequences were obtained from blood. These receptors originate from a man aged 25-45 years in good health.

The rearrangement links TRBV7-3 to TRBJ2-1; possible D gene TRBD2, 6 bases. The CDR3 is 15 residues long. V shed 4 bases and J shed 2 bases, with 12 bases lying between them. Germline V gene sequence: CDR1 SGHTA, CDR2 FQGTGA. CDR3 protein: CASSSIGGTYNEQFF. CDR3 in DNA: TGTGCCAGCAGCTCCATCGGGGGAACCTACAATGAGCAGTTCTTC.

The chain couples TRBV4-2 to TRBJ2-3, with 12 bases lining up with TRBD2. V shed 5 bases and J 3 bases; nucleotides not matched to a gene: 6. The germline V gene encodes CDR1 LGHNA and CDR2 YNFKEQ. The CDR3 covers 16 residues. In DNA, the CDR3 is TGTGCCAGCAGCTCACGGACTAGCGGGGAGACAGATACGCAGTATTTT. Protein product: CASSSRTSGETDTQYF.

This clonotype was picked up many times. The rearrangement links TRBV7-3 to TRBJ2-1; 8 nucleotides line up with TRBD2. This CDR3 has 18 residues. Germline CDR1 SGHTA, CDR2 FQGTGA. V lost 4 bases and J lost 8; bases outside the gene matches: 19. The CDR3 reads CASSYTLVGRLASDEQFF. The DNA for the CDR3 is TGTGCCAGCAGCTATACATTGGTGGGGCGACTAGCGTCCGATGAGCAGTTCTTC.

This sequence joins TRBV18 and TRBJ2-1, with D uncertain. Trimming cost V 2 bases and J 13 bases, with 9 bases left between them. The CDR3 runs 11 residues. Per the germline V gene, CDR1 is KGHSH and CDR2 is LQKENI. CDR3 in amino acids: CASSPSTAQFF. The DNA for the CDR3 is TGTGCCAGCTCACCAAGCACAGCCCAGTTCTTC.

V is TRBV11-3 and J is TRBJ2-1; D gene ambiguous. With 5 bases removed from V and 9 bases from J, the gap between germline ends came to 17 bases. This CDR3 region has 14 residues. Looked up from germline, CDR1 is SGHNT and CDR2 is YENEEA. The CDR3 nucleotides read TGTGCCAGCAGCACCTACCTACTTAGTGGTGAGCAGTTCTTC. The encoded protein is CASSTYLLSGEQFF.

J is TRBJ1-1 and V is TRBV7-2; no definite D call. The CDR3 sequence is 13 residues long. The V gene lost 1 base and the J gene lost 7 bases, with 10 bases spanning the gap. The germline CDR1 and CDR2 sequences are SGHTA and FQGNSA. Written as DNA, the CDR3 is TGTGCCAGCAGCTTAGAGCAGGCAAGTGAAGCTTTCTTT. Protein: CASSLEQASEAFF.

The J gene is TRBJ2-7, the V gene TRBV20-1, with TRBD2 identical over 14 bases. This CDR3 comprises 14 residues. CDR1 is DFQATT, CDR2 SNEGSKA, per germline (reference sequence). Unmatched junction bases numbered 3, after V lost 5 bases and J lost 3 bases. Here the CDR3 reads CSASGLAGDYEQYF. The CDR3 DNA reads TGCAGTGCTTCGGGACTAGCGGGGGACTACGAGCAGTACTTC.

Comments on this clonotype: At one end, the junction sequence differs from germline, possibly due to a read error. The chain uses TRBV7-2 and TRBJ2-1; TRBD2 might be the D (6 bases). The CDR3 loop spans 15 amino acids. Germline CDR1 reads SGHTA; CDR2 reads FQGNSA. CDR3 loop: CAGSPISGTYNEQFF. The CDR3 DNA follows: TGTGCCGGCAGCCCAATTAGCGGAACCTACAATGAGCAGTTCTTC.

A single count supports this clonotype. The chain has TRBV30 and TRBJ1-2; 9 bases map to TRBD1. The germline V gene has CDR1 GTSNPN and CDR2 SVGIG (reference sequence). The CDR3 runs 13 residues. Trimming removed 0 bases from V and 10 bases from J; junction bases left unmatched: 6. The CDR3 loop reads CAWSVDRGGDYTF. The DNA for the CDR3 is TGTGCCTGGAGTGTAGACAGGGGGGGTGACTACACCTTC.

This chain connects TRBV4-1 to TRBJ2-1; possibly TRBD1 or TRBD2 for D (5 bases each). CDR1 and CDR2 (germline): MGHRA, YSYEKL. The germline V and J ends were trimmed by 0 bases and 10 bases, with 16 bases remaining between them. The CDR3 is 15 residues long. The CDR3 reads CASSQEGETGWEQFF. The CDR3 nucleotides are TGCGCCAGCAGCCAAGAGGGGGAGACCGGGTGGGAGCAGTTCTTC.

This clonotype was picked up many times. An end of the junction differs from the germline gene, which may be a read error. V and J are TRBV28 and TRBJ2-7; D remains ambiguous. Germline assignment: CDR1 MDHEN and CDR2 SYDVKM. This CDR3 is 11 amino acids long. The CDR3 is CASSLFYEQYF. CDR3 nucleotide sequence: TGTGCCAGCAGCTTATTCTACGAGCAGTACTTC.

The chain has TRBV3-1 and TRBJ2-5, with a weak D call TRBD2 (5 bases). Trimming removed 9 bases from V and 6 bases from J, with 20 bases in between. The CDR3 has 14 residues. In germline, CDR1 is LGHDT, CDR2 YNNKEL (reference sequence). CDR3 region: CASEHRATGKTQYF. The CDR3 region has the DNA TGTGCCAGTGAACACCGGGCCACGGGGAAGACCCAGTACTTC.

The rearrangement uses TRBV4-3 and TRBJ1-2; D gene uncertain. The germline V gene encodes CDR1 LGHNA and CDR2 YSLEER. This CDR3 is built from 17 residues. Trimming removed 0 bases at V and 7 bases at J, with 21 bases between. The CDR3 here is CASSQEPGSMATGGYTF. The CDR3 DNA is TGCGCCAGCAGCCAAGAACCCGGCTCTATGGCTACGGGTGGCTACACCTTC.

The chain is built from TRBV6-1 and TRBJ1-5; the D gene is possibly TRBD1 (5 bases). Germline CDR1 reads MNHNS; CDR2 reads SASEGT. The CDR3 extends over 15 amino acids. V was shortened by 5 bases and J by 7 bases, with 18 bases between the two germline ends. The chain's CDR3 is CASSTLGGAGQPQHF. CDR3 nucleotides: TGTGCCAGCAGTACCTTAGGAGGGGCAGGACAGCCCCAGCATTTT.

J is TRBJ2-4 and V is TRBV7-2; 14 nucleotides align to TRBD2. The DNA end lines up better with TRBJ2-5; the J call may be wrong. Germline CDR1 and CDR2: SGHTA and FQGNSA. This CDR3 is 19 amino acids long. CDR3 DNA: TGTGCCAGCAGCTCCCTTTTGACTAGCGGGGGGGCCTTGCGGGAGACCCAGTACTTC. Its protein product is CASSSLLTSGGALRETQYF.

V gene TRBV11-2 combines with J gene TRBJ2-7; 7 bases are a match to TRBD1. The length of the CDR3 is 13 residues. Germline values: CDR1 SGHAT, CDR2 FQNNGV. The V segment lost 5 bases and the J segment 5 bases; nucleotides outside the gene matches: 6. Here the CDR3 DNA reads TGTGCCAGCAGCAAAAGGGGGCAGGACGAGCAGTACTTC. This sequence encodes CASSKRGQDEQYF.

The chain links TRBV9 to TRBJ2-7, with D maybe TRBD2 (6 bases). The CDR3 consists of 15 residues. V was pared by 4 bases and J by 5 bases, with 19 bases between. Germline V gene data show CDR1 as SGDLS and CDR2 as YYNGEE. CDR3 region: CASSPGTFGVNEQYF. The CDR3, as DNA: TGTGCCAGCAGCCCCGGGACTTTTGGGGTGAACGAGCAGTACTTC.

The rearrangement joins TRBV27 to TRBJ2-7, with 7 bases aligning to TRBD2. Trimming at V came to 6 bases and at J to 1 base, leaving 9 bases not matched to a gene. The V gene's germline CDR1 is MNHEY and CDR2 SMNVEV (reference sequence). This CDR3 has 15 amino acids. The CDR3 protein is CASRGSGTISYEQYF. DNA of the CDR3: TGTGCCAGCAGGGGCTCCGGGACTATATCCTACGAGCAGTACTTC.

This chain's CDR3 is CASRTTGFLTYEQYF. CDR3 nucleotide sequence: TGTGCCAGCAGGACGACAGGGTTTCTAACCTACGAGCAGTACTTC. The rearrangement links TRBV27 to TRBJ2-5, with 7 nucleotides matching TRBD1. Near its end, the DNA agrees better with TRBJ2-7, so the J call may be wrong. CDR1 is MNHEY and CDR2 is SMNVEV in the germline V gene (reference sequence). This CDR3 comprises 15 residues.

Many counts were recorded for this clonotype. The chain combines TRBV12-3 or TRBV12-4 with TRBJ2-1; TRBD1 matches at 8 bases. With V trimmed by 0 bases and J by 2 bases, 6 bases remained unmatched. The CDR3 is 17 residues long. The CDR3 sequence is CASSLAAGTGTYNEQFF. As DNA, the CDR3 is TGTGCCAGCAGTTTAGCGGCCGGGACAGGTACCTACAATGAGCAGTTCTTC.

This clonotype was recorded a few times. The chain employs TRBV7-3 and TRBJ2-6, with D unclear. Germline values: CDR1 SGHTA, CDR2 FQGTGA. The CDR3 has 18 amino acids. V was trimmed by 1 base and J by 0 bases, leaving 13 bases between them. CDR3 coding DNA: TGTGCCAGCAGCTTAAGGGCAGGTGGAAGCTCTGGGGCCAACGTCCTGACTTTC. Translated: CASSLRAGGSSGANVLTF. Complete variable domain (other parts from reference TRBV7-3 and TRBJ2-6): GAGVSQTPSNKVTEKGKYVELRCDPISGHTALYWYRQSLGQGPEFLIYFQGTGAADDSGLPNDRFFAVRPEGSVSTLKIQRTERGDSAVYLCASSLRAGGSSGANVLTFGAGSRLTVL.

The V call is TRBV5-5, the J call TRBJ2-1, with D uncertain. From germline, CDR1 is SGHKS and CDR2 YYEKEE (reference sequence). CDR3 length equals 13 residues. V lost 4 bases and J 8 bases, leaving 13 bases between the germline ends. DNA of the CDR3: TGTGCCAGCAGCGAAGGAGTACGGGATGAGCAGTTCTTC. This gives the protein CASSEGVRDEQFF.

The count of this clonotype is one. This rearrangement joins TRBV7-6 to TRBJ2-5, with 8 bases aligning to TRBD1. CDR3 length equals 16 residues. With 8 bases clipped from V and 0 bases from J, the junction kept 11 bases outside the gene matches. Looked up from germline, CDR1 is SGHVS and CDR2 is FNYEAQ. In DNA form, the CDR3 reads TGTGCCAGCGGGAGACAGGGGTTTACATACCAAGAGACCCAGTACTTC. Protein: CASGRQGFTYQETQYF. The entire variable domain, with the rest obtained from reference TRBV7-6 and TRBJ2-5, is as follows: GAGVSQSPRYKVTKRGQDVALRCDPISGHVSLYWYRQALGQGPEFLTYFNYEAQQDKSGLPNDRFSAERPEGSISTLTIQRTEQRDSAMYRCASGRQGFTYQETQYFGPGTRLLVL.